This TCR beta chain was identified in a study of graft-versus-host responses after intestinal transplantation. Overall study: Recipients uniformly received anti-thymocyte globulin induction, followed by tacrolimus and steroids for approximately 3 years. Points from the study as a whole: Declines in HvG clones occurring early post-transplant were associated with peak circulating GvH clone levels. Allografts of patients with graft-donor T cell macrochimerism showed high graft-versus-host to host-versus-graft clone ratios.

The method was immunoSEQ multiplex PCR; TCRdb's version includes in-frame clones alone and lacks a portion of them. The profile shows about 110,000 clones, about nine tenths of them singletons. As to this clone: Its antigen remains unknown.

V lost 0 bases and J lost 2, with 11 bases in between. Germline V gene lookup returns CDR1 KGHSH and CDR2 LQKENI. The CDR3 covers 15 residues. Material: unstimulated CD4+ T cells sorted from spleen or lymph node cells, obtained before transplant. The rearrangement joins TRBV18 to TRBJ2-7; D is ambiguous. The clonotype comes from a human donor who was the organ donor for an intestinal transplant. The CDR3 region has the DNA TGTGCCAGCTCACCACCGGAGTCTGGGGCCTACGAGCAGTACTTC. Amino acid sequence: CASSPPESGAYEQYF.